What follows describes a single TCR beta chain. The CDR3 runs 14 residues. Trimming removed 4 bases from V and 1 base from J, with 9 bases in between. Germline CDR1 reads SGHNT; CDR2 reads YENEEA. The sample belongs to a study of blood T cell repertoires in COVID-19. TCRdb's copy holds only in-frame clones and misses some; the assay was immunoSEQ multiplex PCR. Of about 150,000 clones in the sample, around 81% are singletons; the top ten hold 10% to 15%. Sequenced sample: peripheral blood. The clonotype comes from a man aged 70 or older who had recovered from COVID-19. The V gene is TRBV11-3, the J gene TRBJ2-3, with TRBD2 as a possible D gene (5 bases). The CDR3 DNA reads TGTGCCAGCAGCTCCGGGGTGGGCACAGATACGCAGTATTTT. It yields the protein CASSSGVGTDTQYF.